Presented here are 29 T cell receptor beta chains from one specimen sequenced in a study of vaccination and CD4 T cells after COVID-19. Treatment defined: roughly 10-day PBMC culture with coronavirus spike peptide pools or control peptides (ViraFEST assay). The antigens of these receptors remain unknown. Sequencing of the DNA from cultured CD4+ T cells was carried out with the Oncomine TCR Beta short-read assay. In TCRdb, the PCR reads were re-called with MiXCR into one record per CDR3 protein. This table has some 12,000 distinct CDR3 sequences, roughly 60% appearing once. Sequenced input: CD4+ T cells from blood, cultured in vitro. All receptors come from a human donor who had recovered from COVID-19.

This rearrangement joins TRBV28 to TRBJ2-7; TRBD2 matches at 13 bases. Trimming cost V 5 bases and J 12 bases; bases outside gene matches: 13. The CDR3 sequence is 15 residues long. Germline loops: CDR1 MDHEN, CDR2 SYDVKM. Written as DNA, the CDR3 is TGTGCCAGCAGTCGAAGGACTAGCGGGAGTCCCCTTCCGTACTTC. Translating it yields CASSRRTSGSPLPYF. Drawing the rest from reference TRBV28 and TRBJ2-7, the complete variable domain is DVKVTQSSRYLVKRTGEKVFLECVQDMDHENMFWYRQDPGLGLRLIYFSYDVKMKEKGDIPEGYSVSREKKERFSLILESASTNQTSMYLCASSRRTSGSPLPYFGPGTRLTVT.

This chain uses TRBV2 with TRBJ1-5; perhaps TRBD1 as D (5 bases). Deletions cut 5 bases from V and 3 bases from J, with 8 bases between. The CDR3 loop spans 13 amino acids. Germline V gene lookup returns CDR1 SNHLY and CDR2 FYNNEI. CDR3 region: CASSRDVNQPQHF. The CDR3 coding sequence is TGTGCCAGCAGTAGGGACGTCAATCAGCCCCAGCATTTT.

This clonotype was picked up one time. The CDR3 sequence is CASSRYPLASGSVTDTQYF. DNA of the CDR3: TGTGCCAGCAGCCGCTACCCTCTGGCTAGCGGGAGTGTCACAGATACGCAGTATTTT. The rearrangement uses TRBV27 and TRBJ2-3; TRBD2 agrees at 10 bases. V shed 6 bases, J shed 2 bases, and the junction held 17 bases outside the gene matches. CDR1 and CDR2 (germline): MNHEY, SMNVEV (reference sequence). The CDR3 runs 19 residues.

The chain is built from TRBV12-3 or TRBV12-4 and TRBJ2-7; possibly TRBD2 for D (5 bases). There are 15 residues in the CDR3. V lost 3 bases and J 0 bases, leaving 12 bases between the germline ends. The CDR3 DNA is TGTGCCAGCAGTTTGGGGAGTGACCTCTCCTACGAGCAGTACTTC. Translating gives CASSLGSDLSYEQYF.

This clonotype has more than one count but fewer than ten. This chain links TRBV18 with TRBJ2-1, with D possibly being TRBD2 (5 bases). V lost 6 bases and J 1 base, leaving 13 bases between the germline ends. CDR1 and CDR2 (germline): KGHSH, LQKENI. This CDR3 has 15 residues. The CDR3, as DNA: TGTGCCAGCTCTCCGGGGAGTAGATCCTACAATGAGCAGTTCTTC. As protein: CASSPGSRSYNEQFF.

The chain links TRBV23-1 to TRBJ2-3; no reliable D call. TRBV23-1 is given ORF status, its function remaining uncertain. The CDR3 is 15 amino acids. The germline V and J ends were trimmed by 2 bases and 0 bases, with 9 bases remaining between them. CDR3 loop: CASSQPRVSTDTQYF. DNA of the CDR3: TGCGCCAGCAGTCAACCCAGAGTGAGCACAGATACGCAGTATTTT.

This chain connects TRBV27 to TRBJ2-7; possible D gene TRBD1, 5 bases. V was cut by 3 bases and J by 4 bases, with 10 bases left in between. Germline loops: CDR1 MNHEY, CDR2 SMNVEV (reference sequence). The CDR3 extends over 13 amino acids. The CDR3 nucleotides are TGTGCCAGCAGTTTGAGACAGCGTTACGAGCAGTACTTC. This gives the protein CASSLRQRYEQYF.

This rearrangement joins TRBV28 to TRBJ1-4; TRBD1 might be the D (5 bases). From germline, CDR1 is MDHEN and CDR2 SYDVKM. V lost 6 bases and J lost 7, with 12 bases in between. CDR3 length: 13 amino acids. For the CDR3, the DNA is TGTGCCAGCAGCCTTGACAGTACTGAAAAACTGTTTTTT. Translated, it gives CASSLDSTEKLFF.

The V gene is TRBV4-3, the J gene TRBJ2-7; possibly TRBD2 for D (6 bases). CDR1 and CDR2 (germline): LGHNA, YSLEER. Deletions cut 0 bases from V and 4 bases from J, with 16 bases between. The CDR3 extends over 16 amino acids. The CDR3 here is CASSQDVSRGIYEQYF. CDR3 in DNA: TGCGCCAGCAGCCAAGATGTTAGCCGGGGGATATACGAGCAGTACTTC.

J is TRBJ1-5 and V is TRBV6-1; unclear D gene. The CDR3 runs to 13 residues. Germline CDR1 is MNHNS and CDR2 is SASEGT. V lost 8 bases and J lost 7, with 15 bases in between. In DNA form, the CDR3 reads TGTGCCAGCGTCGGATCCACGGGACAGCCCCAGCATTTT. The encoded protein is CASVGSTGQPQHF.

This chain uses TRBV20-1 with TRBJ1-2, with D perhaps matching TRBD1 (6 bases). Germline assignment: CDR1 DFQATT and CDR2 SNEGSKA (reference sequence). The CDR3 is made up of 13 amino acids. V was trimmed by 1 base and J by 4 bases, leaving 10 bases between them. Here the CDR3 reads CSARGPGAYGYTF. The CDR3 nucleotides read TGCAGTGCTAGAGGTCCAGGGGCCTATGGCTACACCTTC.

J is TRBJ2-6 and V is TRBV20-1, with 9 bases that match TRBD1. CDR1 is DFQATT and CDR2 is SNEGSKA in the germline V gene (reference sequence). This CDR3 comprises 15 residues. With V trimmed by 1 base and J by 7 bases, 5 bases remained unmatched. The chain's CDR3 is CSARGGQGAANVLTF. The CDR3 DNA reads TGCAGTGCTAGAGGGGGACAGGGTGCAGCCAACGTCCTGACTTTC.

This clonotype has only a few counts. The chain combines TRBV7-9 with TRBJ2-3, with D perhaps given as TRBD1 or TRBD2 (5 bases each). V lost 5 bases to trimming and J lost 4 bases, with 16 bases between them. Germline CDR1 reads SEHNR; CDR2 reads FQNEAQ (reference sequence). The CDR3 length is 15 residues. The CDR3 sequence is CASSPAWDRADTQYF. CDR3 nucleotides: TGTGCCAGCAGCCCCGCCTGGGACCGGGCAGATACGCAGTATTTT.

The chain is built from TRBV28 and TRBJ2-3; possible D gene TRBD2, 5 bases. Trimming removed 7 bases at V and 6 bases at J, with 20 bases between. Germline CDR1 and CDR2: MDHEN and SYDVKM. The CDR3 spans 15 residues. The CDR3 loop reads CASMPNPRRVDTQYF. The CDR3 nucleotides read TGTGCCAGCATGCCGAACCCCCGGCGGGTGGATACGCAGTATTTT.

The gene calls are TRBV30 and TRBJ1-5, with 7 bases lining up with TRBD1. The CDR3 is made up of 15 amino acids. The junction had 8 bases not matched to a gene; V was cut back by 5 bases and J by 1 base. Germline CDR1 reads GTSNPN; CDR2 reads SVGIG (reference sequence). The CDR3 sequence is CAWDAAGGSNQPQHF. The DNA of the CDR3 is TGTGCCTGGGATGCCGCAGGGGGAAGCAATCAGCCCCAGCATTTT.

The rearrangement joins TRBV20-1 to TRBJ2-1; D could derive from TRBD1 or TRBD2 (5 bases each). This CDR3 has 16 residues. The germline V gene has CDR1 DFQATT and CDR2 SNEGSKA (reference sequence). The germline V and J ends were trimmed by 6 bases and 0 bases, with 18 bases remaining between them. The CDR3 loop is CSAWGPAKISYNEQFF. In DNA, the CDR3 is TGCAGTGCCTGGGGACCAGCGAAAATCTCCTACAATGAGCAGTTCTTC.

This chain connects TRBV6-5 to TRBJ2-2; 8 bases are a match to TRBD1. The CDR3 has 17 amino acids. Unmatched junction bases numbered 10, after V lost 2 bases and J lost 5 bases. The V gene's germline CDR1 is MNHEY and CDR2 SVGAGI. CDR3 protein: CASSYRRQGWSTGELFF. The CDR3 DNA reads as TGTGCCAGCAGTTACCGAAGACAGGGGTGGAGTACCGGGGAGCTGTTTTTT.

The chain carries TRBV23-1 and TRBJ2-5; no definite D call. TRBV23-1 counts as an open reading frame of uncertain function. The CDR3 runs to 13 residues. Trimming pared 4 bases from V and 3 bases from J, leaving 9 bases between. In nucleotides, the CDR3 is TGCGCCAGCAGTCCGGGCTCGGAAGAGACCCAGTACTTC. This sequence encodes CASSPGSEETQYF.

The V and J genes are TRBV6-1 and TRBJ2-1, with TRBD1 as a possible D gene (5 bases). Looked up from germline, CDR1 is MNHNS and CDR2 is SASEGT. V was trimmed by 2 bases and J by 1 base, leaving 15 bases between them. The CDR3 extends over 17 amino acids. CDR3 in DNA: TGTGCCAGCAGTGAACATTCGGACACAGCATCCTACAATGAGCAGTTCTTC. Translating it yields CASSEHSDTASYNEQFF.

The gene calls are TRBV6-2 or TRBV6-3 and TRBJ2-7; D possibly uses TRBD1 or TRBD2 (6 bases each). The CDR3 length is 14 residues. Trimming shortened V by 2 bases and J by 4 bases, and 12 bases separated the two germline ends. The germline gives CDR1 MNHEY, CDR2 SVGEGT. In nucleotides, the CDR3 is TGTGCCAGCAGTTACCTTCGGGGGCGGTACGAGCAGTACTTC. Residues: CASSYLRGRYEQYF.

In nucleotides, the CDR3 is TGTGCCAGCAGCTTAAGGTTCGGGGACTCGACCGGGGAGCTGTTTTTT. This encodes CASSLRFGDSTGELFF. This sequence joins TRBV7-2 and TRBJ2-2; possible D gene TRBD2, 6 bases. Germline V lookup: CDR1 SGHTA, CDR2 FQGNSA. Trimming cost V 2 bases and J 5 bases, with 15 bases left between them. The CDR3 is 16 amino acids.

The CDR3: CASSSSGKETQYF. In DNA, the CDR3 is TGTGCCAGCAGCTCCTCAGGAAAAGAGACCCAGTACTTC. This chain links TRBV7-9 with TRBJ2-5; D is unclear. Germline V gene data show CDR1 as SEHNR and CDR2 as FQNEAQ (reference sequence). The CDR3 extends over 13 amino acids. V was pared by 4 bases and J by 3 bases, with 9 bases between.

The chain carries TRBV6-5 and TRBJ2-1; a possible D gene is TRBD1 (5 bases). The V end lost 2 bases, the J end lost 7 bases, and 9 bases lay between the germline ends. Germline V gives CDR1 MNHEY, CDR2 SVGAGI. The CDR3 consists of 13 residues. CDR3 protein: CASSYRQGNEQFF. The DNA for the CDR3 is TGTGCCAGCAGTTACCGTCAGGGAAATGAGCAGTTCTTC.

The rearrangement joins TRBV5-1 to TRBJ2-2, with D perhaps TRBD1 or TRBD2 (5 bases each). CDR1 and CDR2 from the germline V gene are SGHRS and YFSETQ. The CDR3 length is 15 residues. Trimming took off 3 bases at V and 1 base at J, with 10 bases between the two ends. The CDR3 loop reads CASSSGTVNTGELFF. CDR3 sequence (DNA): TGCGCCAGCAGCTCAGGGACGGTGAACACCGGGGAGCTGTTTTTT.

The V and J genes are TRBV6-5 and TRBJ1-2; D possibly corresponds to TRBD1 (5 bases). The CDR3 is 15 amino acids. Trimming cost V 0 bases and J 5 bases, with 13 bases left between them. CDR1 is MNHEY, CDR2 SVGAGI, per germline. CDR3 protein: CASSYSSQGAYGYTF. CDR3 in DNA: TGTGCCAGCAGTTACTCGAGCCAGGGAGCTTATGGCTACACCTTC.

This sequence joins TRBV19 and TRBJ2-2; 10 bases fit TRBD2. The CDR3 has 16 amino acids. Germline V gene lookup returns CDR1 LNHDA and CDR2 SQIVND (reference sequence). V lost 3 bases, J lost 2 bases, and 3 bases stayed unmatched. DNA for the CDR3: TGTGCCAGTAGTATTATAGCGGGAGGAAACACCGGGGAGCTGTTTTTT. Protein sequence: CASSIIAGGNTGELFF.

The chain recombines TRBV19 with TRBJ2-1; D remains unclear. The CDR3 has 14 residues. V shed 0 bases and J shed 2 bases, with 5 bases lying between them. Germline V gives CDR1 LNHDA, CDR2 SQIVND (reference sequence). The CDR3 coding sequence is TGTGCCAGTAGTATAGAACAAACCTACAATGAGCAGTTCTTC. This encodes CASSIEQTYNEQFF.

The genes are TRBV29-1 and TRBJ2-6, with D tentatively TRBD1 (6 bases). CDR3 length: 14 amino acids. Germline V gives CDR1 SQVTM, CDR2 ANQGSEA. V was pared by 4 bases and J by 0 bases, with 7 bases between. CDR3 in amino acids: CSVGQVSGANVLTF. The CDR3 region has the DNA TGCAGCGTTGGACAGGTCTCTGGGGCCAACGTCCTGACTTTC.

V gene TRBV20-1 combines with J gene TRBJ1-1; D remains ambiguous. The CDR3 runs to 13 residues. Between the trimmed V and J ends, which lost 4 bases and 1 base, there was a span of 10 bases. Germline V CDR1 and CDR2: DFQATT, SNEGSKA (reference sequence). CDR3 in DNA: TGCAGTGCTATGGACCACAGGAACACTGAAGCTTTCTTT. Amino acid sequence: CSAMDHRNTEAFF.